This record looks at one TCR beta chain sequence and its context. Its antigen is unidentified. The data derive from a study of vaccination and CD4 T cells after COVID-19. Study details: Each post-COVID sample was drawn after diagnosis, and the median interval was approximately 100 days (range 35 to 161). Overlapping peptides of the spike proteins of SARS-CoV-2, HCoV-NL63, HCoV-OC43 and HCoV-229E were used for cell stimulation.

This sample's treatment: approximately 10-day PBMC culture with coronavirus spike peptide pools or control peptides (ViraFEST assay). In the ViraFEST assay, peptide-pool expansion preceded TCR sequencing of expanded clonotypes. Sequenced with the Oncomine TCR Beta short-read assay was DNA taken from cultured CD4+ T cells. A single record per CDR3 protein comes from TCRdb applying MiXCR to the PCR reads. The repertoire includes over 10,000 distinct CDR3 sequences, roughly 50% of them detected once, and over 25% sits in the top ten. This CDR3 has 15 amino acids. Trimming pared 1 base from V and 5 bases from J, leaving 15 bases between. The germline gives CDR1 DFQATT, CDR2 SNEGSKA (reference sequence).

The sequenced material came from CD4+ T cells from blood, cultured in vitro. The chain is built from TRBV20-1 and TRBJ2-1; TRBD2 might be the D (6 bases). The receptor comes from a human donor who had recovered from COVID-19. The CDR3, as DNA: TGCAGTGCTAGAGGGGGGGATTTAGGTAACAATGAGCAGTTCTTC. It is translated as CSARGGDLGNNEQFF.